Listed here are 26 T cell receptor beta chains from one sample, sequenced in a study of shared T cell receptors in the human thymus. Clones were read by immunoSEQ multiplex PCR, and TCRdb kept only the in-frame ones, dropping some. The sample records roughly 560,000 clones, around 82% being singletons. This sample also appeared in a second study, on human thymus T cells.

Sequencing used thymocytes. These receptors were obtained from a boy under three years old with a congenital heart defect.

There are a few counts of this clone. This rearrangement joins TRBV30 to TRBJ2-1, with 14 positions matching TRBD2. J lost 7 bases, V lost 3 bases, and 11 bases had no gene match. Germline CDR1 GTSNPN, CDR2 SVGIG (reference sequence). CDR3 length: 17 residues. The CDR3, as DNA: TGTGCCTGGAGGCATGACGGACTAGCGGGAGGCGAAAATGAGCAGTTCTTC. It codes for CAWRHDGLAGGENEQFF.

This clone was observed a handful of times. The sample has other DNA sequences that encode this CDR3 too. This chain links TRBV28 with TRBJ2-3; D perhaps matches TRBD1 (5 bases). The germline gives CDR1 MDHEN, CDR2 SYDVKM. V gave up 5 bases and J gave up 6 bases, with 6 bases separating them. The CDR3 extends over 11 amino acids. CDR3 nucleotide sequence: TGTGCCAGCAGTCAGGGTGATACGCAGTATTTT. Its translation: CASSQGDTQYF.

The chain recombines TRBV30 with TRBJ2-5; 8 positions match TRBD1. The trim removed 0 bases at V and 2 bases at J, leaving 8 bases unmatched. This CDR3 is 16 amino acids long. The germline CDR1 and CDR2 sequences are GTSNPN and SVGIG (reference sequence). The CDR3 nucleotides are TGTGCCTGGAGTGTACCAGGGGGCCAGGGGCAAGAGACCCAGTACTTC. It yields the protein CAWSVPGGQGQETQYF.

This chain joins TRBV19 and TRBJ1-2; D may be TRBD1 (6 bases). Trimming took 1 base from V and 7 from J, leaving 7 bases between them. This CDR3 region has 12 residues. Germline CDR1 reads LNHDA; CDR2 reads SQIVND (reference sequence). The CDR3: CASSIGRGGYTF. In DNA, the CDR3 is TGTGCCAGTAGTATAGGCAGGGGTGGCTACACCTTC.

The J gene is TRBJ2-1, the V gene TRBV5-5; D might be TRBD1 (6 bases). The germline CDR1 and CDR2 sequences are SGHKS and YYEKEE (reference sequence). V lost 4 bases to trimming and J lost 7 bases, with 21 bases between them. The CDR3 has 16 residues. The CDR3 protein is CASSPKYREKGNEQFF. The CDR3 nucleotides read TGTGCCAGCAGCCCAAAATACAGGGAAAAGGGAAATGAGCAGTTCTTC.

This clone has only a few counts. This chain joins TRBV12-5 and TRBJ2-7; D is uncertain. Germline CDR1 is LGHNT and CDR2 is FRNRAP. V lost 2 bases to trimming and J lost 3 bases, with 14 bases between them. This CDR3 is built from 15 residues. CDR3 in amino acids: CASGLNENSIYEQYF. CDR3 sequence (DNA): TGTGCTAGTGGTTTGAATGAAAACAGTATCTACGAGCAGTACTTC.

This chain joins TRBV6-6 and TRBJ1-5; the D gene is possibly TRBD1 (6 bases). CDR1 is MNHNY and CDR2 is SVGAGI in the germline V gene (reference sequence). Trimming removed 6 bases from V and 3 bases from J, with 18 bases in between. The CDR3 has 16 amino acids. This CDR3 reads CASRGGGSGANQPQHF. The CDR3 nucleotides are TGTGCCAGCAGGGGCGGGGGATCGGGGGCCAATCAGCCCCAGCATTTT.

The chain employs TRBV2 and TRBJ2-5; TRBD1 agrees at 10 bases. V lost 8 bases and J lost 0; bases outside the gene matches: 12. The length of the CDR3 is 17 residues. Germline V gene data show CDR1 as SNHLY and CDR2 as FYNNEI. CDR3 nucleotides: TGTGCCAGCGGCGACAGGGGGCGAAGCGGGTACCAAGAGACCCAGTACTTC. Its translation is CASGDRGRSGYQETQYF.

This clone is a singleton in its sample. This chain uses TRBV7-8 with TRBJ2-1; 8 bases line up with TRBD2. The CDR3 covers 14 residues. Germline V gives CDR1 SGHVS, CDR2 FQNEAQ. J was trimmed by 7 bases and V by 4 bases; bases with no gene match: 6. In DNA form, the CDR3 reads TGTGCCAGCAGCTCACCGGGACTAGGTAATGAGCAGTTCTTC. Amino acids: CASSSPGLGNEQFF.

Concerning this clone itself: Additional DNA sequences in this sample encode the identical CDR3. The J gene is TRBJ1-5, the V gene TRBV19; tentatively, D is TRBD1 (5 bases). The CDR3 spans 14 residues. Germline CDR1 reads LNHDA; CDR2 reads SQIVND (reference sequence). Trimming took 0 bases from V and 2 from J, leaving 5 bases between them. CDR3 bases: TGTGCCAGTAGTATAGAACAGGGCAATCAGCCCCAGCATTTT. It translates to CASSIEQGNQPQHF. The full variable domain, in which reference TRBV19 and TRBJ1-5 provide the parts outside the CDR3, is DGGITQSPKYLFRKEGQNVTLSCEQNLNHDAMYWYRQDPGQGLRLIYYSQIVNDFQKGDIAEGYSVSREKKESFPLTVTSAQKNPTAFYLCASSIEQGNQPQHFGDGTRLSIL.

V usage is TRBV19 and J usage is TRBJ1-3; D is possibly TRBD1 (6 bases). The germline V gene has CDR1 LNHDA and CDR2 SQIVND (reference sequence). This CDR3 comprises 15 residues. V dropped 6 bases and J dropped 0 bases, with 12 bases sitting between them. The CDR3 sequence is CASSQTGNSGNTIYF. CDR3 sequence (DNA): TGTGCCAGTAGCCAAACAGGGAACTCTGGAAACACCATATATTTT.

The chain has TRBV4-2 and TRBJ2-2; 13 positions match TRBD2. This CDR3 spans 18 amino acids. Germline V lookup: CDR1 LGHNA, CDR2 YNFKEQ. V lost 3 bases, J lost 3 bases, and 7 bases stayed unmatched. The CDR3 loop reads CASSHPGLAGVDTGELFF. The CDR3 DNA sequence: TGTGCCAGCAGCCACCCTGGACTAGCGGGAGTGGACACCGGGGAGCTGTTTTTT.

The genes are TRBV4-2 and TRBJ2-7; D is perhaps TRBD2 (6 bases). Germline V gives CDR1 LGHNA, CDR2 YNFKEQ. This CDR3 has 17 residues. V was cut by 0 bases and J by 2 bases, with 17 bases left in between. This CDR3 reads CASSQDSVTGEPYEQYF. Written as DNA, the CDR3 is TGTGCCAGCAGCCAAGATAGCGTTACGGGAGAACCCTACGAGCAGTACTTC.

The chain employs TRBV4-2 and TRBJ2-7, with 8 nucleotides matching TRBD2. The CDR3 contains 15 residues. V shed 3 bases, J shed 4 bases, and the junction held 8 bases outside the gene matches. CDR1 is LGHNA and CDR2 is YNFKEQ in the germline V gene. The CDR3 DNA follows: TGTGCCAGCAGCCAGGGGAGCGGGGGTAATTACGAGCAGTACTTC. Protein: CASSQGSGGNYEQYF.

The DNA of the CDR3 is TGTGCCAGCAGTTTATCGCCCCAACTAGCGGGTGCCTACGAGCAGTACTTC. Its translation is CASSLSPQLAGAYEQYF. The V and J genes are TRBV27 and TRBJ2-7; 9 nucleotides match TRBD2. The V and J ends lost 0 bases and 2 bases, in that order; junction bases with no gene match: 8. CDR1 and CDR2 (germline): MNHEY, SMNVEV (reference sequence). CDR3 length: 17 amino acids.

The V call is TRBV4-2, the J call TRBJ2-5; 12 bases are shared with TRBD2. Looked up from germline, CDR1 is LGHNA and CDR2 is YNFKEQ. J gave up 1 base and V 4 bases, and 1 base lay outside the gene matches. The CDR3 has 15 amino acids. The CDR3 DNA is TGTGCCAGCAGCCCACTAGCGGGGGGCCAAGAGACCCAGTACTTC. Translating gives CASSPLAGGQETQYF.

The J gene is TRBJ2-1, the V gene TRBV25-1; D is ambiguous. Germline V gene lookup returns CDR1 MGHDK and CDR2 SYGVNS. V was cut by 4 bases and J by 5 bases, with 3 bases left in between. The CDR3 is 11 residues long. The CDR3 protein is CASSANNEQFF. The CDR3 DNA follows: TGTGCCAGCAGTGCCAACAATGAGCAGTTCTTC.

This chain joins TRBV2 and TRBJ2-1, with 10 nucleotides matching TRBD2. The CDR3 totals 16 residues. The junction had 8 bases not matched to a gene; V was cut back by 3 bases and J by 6 bases. Germline V gives CDR1 SNHLY, CDR2 FYNNEI. For the CDR3, the DNA is TGTGCCAGCAGTGACGGGCTAGCGGGAGAGGTCAATGAGCAGTTCTTC. It translates to CASSDGLAGEVNEQFF.

This rearrangement joins TRBV6-1 to TRBJ2-4; maybe TRBD1 (5 bases). Germline-derived CDR1 and CDR2 are MNHNS and SASEGT. Trimming removed 10 bases from V and 2 bases from J, with 12 bases in between. The length of the CDR3 is 13 residues. CDR3 in amino acids: CATTAGSKNIQYF. Written as DNA, the CDR3 is TGTGCCACCACGGCAGGGTCCAAAAACATTCAGTACTTC.

The chain joins TRBV2 to TRBJ1-5; D is undetermined. The CDR3 has 16 amino acids. The germline V gene encodes CDR1 SNHLY and CDR2 FYNNEI. Trimming stripped 1 base from V and 0 bases from J, with 10 bases between. CDR3: CASSEDSGYSNQPQHF. The DNA of the CDR3 is TGTGCCAGCAGTGAAGACAGCGGATATAGCAATCAGCCCCAGCATTTT.

The chain carries TRBV5-8 and TRBJ2-7; 8 bases map to TRBD2. After removal of 1 base from V and 1 base from J, the junction contained 10 bases not matched to a gene. Germline values: CDR1 SGHTS, CDR2 YDEGEE. This CDR3 contains 17 residues. The CDR3: CASSLKTSGAGSYEQYF. DNA for the CDR3: TGTGCCAGCAGCTTGAAAACTAGCGGTGCCGGGTCCTACGAGCAGTACTTC.

The rearrangement uses TRBV6-6 and TRBJ2-7; D may be TRBD2 (6 bases). Trimming pared 5 bases from V and 9 bases from J, leaving 23 bases between. The CDR3 has 15 amino acids. Looked up from germline, CDR1 is MNHNY and CDR2 is SVGAGI (reference sequence). In DNA, the CDR3 is TGTGCCAGCAGTCATGGGGGACTTCCCTATGAGGCGCAGTACTTC. Its translation: CASSHGGLPYEAQYF.

The chain joins TRBV7-2 to TRBJ2-6; D remains ambiguous. This CDR3 is built from 14 residues. Between the trimmed V and J ends, which lost 3 bases and 0 bases, there was a span of 3 bases. Germline V CDR1 and CDR2: SGHTA, FQGNSA. The CDR3 spells CASSFSSGANVLTF. DNA of the CDR3: TGTGCCAGCAGCTTCAGCTCTGGGGCCAACGTCCTGACTTTC.

The chain has TRBV10-3 and TRBJ2-5; a weak D match, TRBD1 (5 bases). The CDR3 contains 14 residues. The germline V gene has CDR1 ENHRY and CDR2 SYGVKD. The V gene lost 4 bases and the J gene lost 5 bases, with 14 bases spanning the gap. The CDR3 DNA is TGTGCCATCAGTGGGAAGGGGCCTCAGGAGACCCAGTACTTC. The encoded protein is CAISGKGPQETQYF.

This clone came up a few times. This chain links TRBV19 with TRBJ1-2, with unresolved D. The CDR3 has 14 amino acids. Trimming removed 7 bases from V and 0 bases from J, with 12 bases in between. Germline V lookup: CDR1 LNHDA, CDR2 SQIVND (reference sequence). The CDR3 bases are TGTGCCAGTAAGAGGTGGAAGACTAACTATGGCTACACCTTC. Protein: CASKRWKTNYGYTF. Based on the CDR3 plus reference TRBV19 and TRBJ1-2, the full variable domain is DGGITQSPKYLFRKEGQNVTLSCEQNLNHDAMYWYRQDPGQGLRLIYYSQIVNDFQKGDIAEGYSVSREKKESFPLTVTSAQKNPTAFYLCASKRWKTNYGYTFGSGTRLTVV.

The V gene is TRBV18, the J gene TRBJ2-7, with no clear D. Deletions cut 0 bases from V and 3 bases from J, with 9 bases between. The CDR3 consists of 14 residues. The V gene's germline CDR1 is KGHSH and CDR2 LQKENI. The chain's CDR3 is CASSPPGAFYEQYF. In DNA, the CDR3 is TGTGCCAGCTCACCACCGGGCGCGTTCTACGAGCAGTACTTC.